One sample yielded the 32 T cell receptor beta chains listed below, sequenced in a study of T-cell reconstitution after alpha-beta-depleted transplantation in children. Unique molecular identifiers were incorporated when the TCRbeta library was constructed. Using its own MiXCR run on the PCR reads, TCRdb lists one record per CDR3 protein. The table shows 350,000 to 400,000 distinct CDR3 sequences, with about an eighth occurring only once. The sequenced sample was PBMCs, obtained from the stem cell graft. The receptors shown here come from a human donor who donated a stem cell graft to a child with Fanconi anemia.

At least ten counts were recorded for this clonotype. The rearrangement links TRBV10-3 to TRBJ2-5; no definite D call. V dropped 3 bases and J dropped 5 bases, with 4 bases sitting between them. Germline loops: CDR1 ENHRY, CDR2 SYGVKD. This CDR3 contains 11 residues. The chain's CDR3 is CAISDGETQYF. CDR3 bases: TGTGCCATCAGTGATGGGGAGACCCAGTACTTC.

The chain has TRBV7-2 and TRBJ2-2; a possible D gene is TRBD1 (6 bases). V lost 4 bases and J 4 bases, leaving 10 bases between the germline ends. Germline V gene lookup returns CDR1 SGHTA and CDR2 FQGNSA. This CDR3 contains 14 residues. CDR3 amino acids: CASSYIQGTGELFF. CDR3 nucleotide sequence: TGTGCCAGCAGCTACATACAGGGCACCGGGGAGCTGTTTTTT.

This clonotype was detected many times. The chain combines TRBV7-2 with TRBJ1-1; maybe TRBD1 (5 bases). The CDR3 length is 15 residues. V lost 2 bases to trimming and J lost 4 bases, with 14 bases between them. Germline V gene sequence: CDR1 SGHTA, CDR2 FQGNSA. CDR3 DNA sequence: TGTGCCAGCAGCTTAATTTCGGGCAGGGTCACTGAAGCTTTCTTT. This gives the protein CASSLISGRVTEAFF. The whole variable domain, remainder taken from reference TRBV7-2 and TRBJ1-1, is GAGVSQSPSNKVTEKGKDVELRCDPISGHTALYWYRQSLGQGLEFLIYFQGNSAPDKSGLPSDRFSAERTGGSVSTLTIQRTQQEDSAVYLCASSLISGRVTEAFFGQGTRLTVV.

This clonotype was counted between two and nine times. The chain uses TRBV5-1 and TRBJ2-7, with a possible D match to TRBD2 (5 bases). Germline V gene data show CDR1 as SGHRS and CDR2 as YFSETQ. Trimming pared 4 bases from V and 7 bases from J, leaving 24 bases between. The CDR3 is 16 residues long. CDR3 amino acids: CASSPQAGAGSSEQYF. Written as DNA, the CDR3 is TGCGCCAGCAGCCCTCAAGCAGGTGCGGGTTCTAGTGAGCAGTACTTC.

Concerning this clonotype itself: A junction boundary mismatches the germline segment, possibly from a read error. V is TRBV20-1 and J is TRBJ2-5, with D perhaps TRBD2 (6 bases). The CDR3 sequence is 17 residues long. Germline CDR1 DFQATT, CDR2 SNEGSKA (reference sequence). CDR3 bases: TGCTGTGCTAGTCGTAGGCCCGGCGGGATTGGGGGAGAGACCCAGTACTTC. Translation: CCASRRPGGIGGETQYF.

This clonotype was counted many times. The chain combines TRBV20-1 with TRBJ2-5; perhaps TRBD2 as D (5 bases). The CDR3 consists of 12 residues. V was trimmed by 5 bases and J by 5 bases, leaving 12 bases between them. Germline CDR1 reads DFQATT; CDR2 reads SNEGSKA (reference sequence). CDR3 sequence reads: CSAPLEKETQYF. As DNA, the CDR3 is TGCAGTGCTCCACTAGAGAAGGAGACCCAGTACTTC.

The chain has TRBV7-9 and TRBJ1-1; D is possibly TRBD1 (5 bases). Looked up from germline, CDR1 is SEHNR and CDR2 is FQNEAQ (reference sequence). The CDR3 consists of 15 residues. With 3 bases removed from V and 1 base from J, the gap between germline ends came to 12 bases. The CDR3 spells CASSLAGKTNTEAFF. The CDR3 DNA follows: TGTGCCAGCAGCTTGGCAGGGAAAACGAACACTGAAGCTTTCTTT.

The chain uses TRBV6-5 and TRBJ2-3, with 7 bases identical to TRBD1. There are 17 residues in the CDR3. Germline V gene data show CDR1 as MNHEY and CDR2 as SVGAGI. V was pared by 0 bases and J by 2 bases, with 8 bases of the junction left unmatched. The CDR3 DNA reads TGTGCCAGCAGTTACTCGATCGGGACAGCCTCCACAGATACGCAGTATTTT. This codes for CASSYSIGTASTDTQYF.

V is TRBV6-1 and J is TRBJ1-1; D is unresolved. The CDR3 is 13 residues long. The germline gives CDR1 MNHNS, CDR2 SASEGT. V was shortened by 5 bases and J by 2 bases, with 9 bases between the two germline ends. The CDR3 is CASSKAFNTEAFF. The CDR3 DNA is TGTGCCAGCAGTAAGGCATTCAACACTGAAGCTTTCTTT.

The chain recombines TRBV23-1 with TRBJ2-7; maybe TRBD2 (5 bases). TRBV23-1 is reported as an ORF; its role is uncertain. V lost 4 bases and J 6 bases, leaving 16 bases between the germline ends. The CDR3 has 14 amino acids. The CDR3 DNA reads TGCGCCAGCAGTCCCAACGGACTTAAGGGCGAGCAGTACGTC. Its protein product is CASSPNGLKGEQYV.

This clonotype appeared a few times. The chain carries TRBV5-1 and TRBJ2-5; TRBD2 matches 9 bases. Germline CDR1 and CDR2: SGHRS and YFSETQ. The ends lost 2 bases at V and 2 bases at J; junction bases unmatched: 10. This CDR3 has 17 residues. The chain's CDR3 is CASSFGVDSGGQETQYF. CDR3 DNA sequence: TGCGCCAGCAGCTTTGGAGTTGATAGCGGGGGTCAAGAGACCCAGTACTTC.

This clonotype has only a few counts. The chain combines TRBV11-2 with TRBJ2-1; 7 nucleotides align to TRBD1. With V trimmed by 5 bases and J by 1 base, 5 bases remained unmatched. Germline assignment: CDR1 SGHAT and CDR2 FQNNGV. The CDR3 runs 15 residues. The CDR3 here is CASSTNRGSYNEQFF. In DNA form, the CDR3 reads TGTGCCAGCAGCACCAACAGGGGATCCTACAATGAGCAGTTCTTC.

The CDR3 nucleotides are TGTGCCACCAGCAGAAACCTAAGTAGCGGGGAGCTGTTTTTT. This codes for CATSRNLSSGELFF. The rearrangement uses TRBV15 and TRBJ2-2; unclear D gene. Germline loops: CDR1 LNHNV, CDR2 YYDKDF (reference sequence). This CDR3 contains 14 residues. Trimming removed 2 bases at V and 7 bases at J, with 11 bases between.

CDR3 region: CASSPGTGDNYGYTF. CDR3 sequence (DNA): TGCGCCAGCAGCCCCGGGACAGGGGACAACTATGGCTACACCTTC. The chain is built from TRBV4-3 and TRBJ1-2, with TRBD1 matching 10 bases. The CDR3 covers 15 residues. The germline CDR1 and CDR2 sequences are LGHNA and YSLEER. V shed 4 bases, J shed 2 bases, and the junction held 4 bases outside the gene matches.

The table lists this clonotype with a few counts. V and J are TRBV6-2 or TRBV6-3 and TRBJ2-2, with 9 bases that match TRBD1. The CDR3 length is 17 residues. V was pared by 2 bases and J by 0 bases, with 4 bases of the junction left unmatched. Per germline, CDR1 MNHEY and CDR2 SVGEGT. The CDR3 DNA is TGTGCCAGCAGTTACGAAACAGGGGGCGCGAACACCGGGGAGCTGTTTTTT. It yields the protein CASSYETGGANTGELFF.

This clonotype was recorded at least ten times. This chain connects TRBV7-9 to TRBJ2-5; no firm D call. The germline gives CDR1 SEHNR, CDR2 FQNEAQ (reference sequence). CDR3 length: 14 amino acids. V dropped 3 bases and J dropped 4 bases, with 12 bases sitting between them. The CDR3 loop is CASSFGPRGETQYF. DNA for the CDR3: TGTGCCAGCAGCTTCGGTCCACGCGGAGAGACCCAGTACTTC.

This clonotype was recorded a few times. The chain recombines TRBV6-1 with TRBJ1-5; a possible D gene is TRBD1 (5 bases). Trimming took off 3 bases at V and 4 bases at J, with 7 bases between the two ends. This CDR3 region has 13 residues. The germline V gene has CDR1 MNHNS and CDR2 SASEGT. The CDR3 spells CASSDPGNQPQHF. CDR3 nucleotide sequence: TGTGCCAGCAGTGATCCAGGGAATCAGCCCCAGCATTTT.

This chain links TRBV6-1 with TRBJ1-2, with a tentative D call TRBD1 (5 bases). The CDR3 extends over 12 amino acids. Germline assignment: CDR1 MNHNS and CDR2 SASEGT. The V and J ends lost 9 bases and 4 bases respectively, with 12 bases between them. CDR3 in DNA: TGTGCCAGTAGATCAGGGTCCTATGGCTACACCTTC. It translates to CASRSGSYGYTF.

This clonotype has a count of ten or more. V gene TRBV5-1 combines with J gene TRBJ2-7; perhaps TRBD2 as D (6 bases). The CDR3 runs 15 residues. The V end was cut by 4 bases, the J end by 0 bases, with 14 bases between. Germline V gene sequence: CDR1 SGHRS, CDR2 YFSETQ. The CDR3 reads CASSPGPGVSYEQYV. The DNA for the CDR3 is TGCGCCAGCAGCCCCGGTCCGGGGGTCTCCTACGAGCAGTACGTC.

Many counts were recorded for this clonotype. The rearrangement uses TRBV6-1 and TRBJ1-4, with D maybe TRBD1 (6 bases). V lost 11 bases and J lost 0, with 16 bases in between. Per germline, CDR1 MNHNS and CDR2 SASEGT. The CDR3 loop spans 15 amino acids. The CDR3 nucleotides read TGTGCCGCCCAGGGAAAGGGGGCAACTAATGAAAAACTGTTTTTT. Its translation: CAAQGKGATNEKLFF.

This clonotype was counted a few times. V and J are TRBV5-1 and TRBJ2-1, with 8 bases identical to TRBD1. In germline, CDR1 is SGHRS, CDR2 YFSETQ. The CDR3 consists of 15 residues. Unmatched junction bases numbered 10, after V lost 4 bases and J lost 7 bases. This chain's CDR3 is CASSQGQGALNEQFF. CDR3 bases: TGCGCCAGCAGCCAGGGGCAGGGGGCACTAAATGAGCAGTTCTTC. The whole variable domain, remainder taken from reference TRBV5-1 and TRBJ2-1, is KAGVTQTPRYLIKTRGQQVTLSCSPISGHRSVSWYQQTPGQGLQFLFEYFSETQRNKGNFPGRFSGRQFSNSRSEMNVSTLELGDSALYLCASSQGQGALNEQFFGPGTRLTVL.

The V call is TRBV30, the J call TRBJ2-5, with D perhaps being TRBD1 or TRBD2 (5 bases each). The V gene's germline CDR1 is GTSNPN and CDR2 SVGIG (reference sequence). The CDR3 extends over 13 amino acids. Trimming stripped 1 base from V and 5 bases from J, with 11 bases between. Written as DNA, the CDR3 is TGTGCCTGGAGTGGACTATCAGGGGAGACCCAGTACTTC. Residues: CAWSGLSGETQYF. The whole variable domain, remainder taken from reference TRBV30 and TRBJ2-5, is SQTIHQWPATLVQPVGSPLSLECTVEGTSNPNLYWYRQAAGRGLQLLFYSVGIGQISSEVPQNLSASRPQDRQFILSSKKLLLSDSGFYLCAWSGLSGETQYFGPGTRLLVL.

This chain connects TRBV7-8 to TRBJ2-2; D is unresolved. The CDR3 extends over 13 amino acids. Germline CDR1 reads SGHVS; CDR2 reads FQNEAQ. With 5 bases removed from V and 7 bases from J, the gap between germline ends came to 11 bases. In DNA, the CDR3 is TGTGCCAGCAGCCTATACTCAGTCGGGGAGCTGTTTTTT. Encoded protein: CASSLYSVGELFF.

The rearrangement joins TRBV6-2 or TRBV6-3 to TRBJ1-1; TRBD1 might be the D (5 bases). This CDR3 spans 17 amino acids. CDR1 and CDR2 from the germline V gene are MNHEY and SVGEGT. The V end lost 2 bases, the J end lost 2 bases, and 18 bases lay between the germline ends. The chain's CDR3 is CASSYKGVDTFNTEAFF. The CDR3 nucleotides read TGTGCCAGCAGTTACAAGGGCGTGGACACCTTTAACACTGAAGCTTTCTTT.

This clonotype was seen a handful of times. The V call is TRBV20-1, the J call TRBJ1-3; 7 bases are shared with TRBD1. V gave up 6 bases and J gave up 4 bases; unmatched junction bases: 6. This CDR3 is 13 amino acids long. CDR1 and CDR2 (germline): DFQATT, SNEGSKA (reference sequence). The CDR3 coding sequence is TGCAGTGCGGCTACAGGGGTAGGAAACACCATATATTTT. It specifies CSAATGVGNTIYF.

CDR3 sequence reads: CASKRDTEAFF. The CDR3 DNA follows: TGTGCCAGCAAAAGAGACACTGAAGCTTTCTTT. The chain has TRBV6-5 and TRBJ1-1, with D unresolved. The CDR3 has 11 amino acids. CDR1 MNHEY and CDR2 SVGAGI come from the germline V gene. The V end was cut by 7 bases, the J end by 3 bases, with 6 bases between.

This clonotype was seen a handful of times. The chain is built from TRBV5-1 and TRBJ2-1; the match to TRBD1 covers 7 bases. J lost 4 bases, V lost 0 bases, and 4 bases had no gene match. CDR3 length: 15 amino acids. Germline assignment: CDR1 SGHRS and CDR2 YFSETQ. CDR3 sequence reads: CASSLGPRGYNEQFF. CDR3 DNA sequence: TGCGCCAGCAGCTTGGGACCCAGGGGGTACAATGAGCAGTTCTTC.

There are a few counts of this clonotype. This rearrangement joins TRBV7-2 to TRBJ1-1; TRBD1 matches 9 bases. Germline V CDR1 and CDR2: SGHTA, FQGNSA. CDR3 length equals 15 residues. Trimming cost V 4 bases and J 5 bases; bases outside gene matches: 8. The CDR3 coding sequence is TGTGCCAGCAGCTCTCCGGGACAGGGTTTGACTGAAGCTTTCTTT. This sequence encodes CASSSPGQGLTEAFF.

The chain combines TRBV4-3 with TRBJ1-2; D not certain. This CDR3 region has 16 residues. Germline-derived CDR1 and CDR2 are LGHNA and YSLEER. Trimming stripped 0 bases from V and 6 bases from J, with 17 bases between. The CDR3 coding sequence is TGCGCCAGCAGCCAAGATCGCGGATCTTTGATCGATGGCTACACCTTC. Translating it yields CASSQDRGSLIDGYTF.

The rearrangement uses TRBV4-2 and TRBJ1-4, with 9 bases fitting TRBD1. Germline V gene sequence: CDR1 LGHNA, CDR2 YNFKEQ. V was pared by 4 bases and J by 8 bases, with 8 bases of the junction left unmatched. The CDR3 runs 15 residues. The CDR3 loop reads CASSRDRGYGEKLFF. DNA for the CDR3: TGTGCCAGCAGCCGAGACAGGGGGTACGGCGAAAAACTGTTTTTT.

The V gene is TRBV2, the J gene TRBJ1-1, with D maybe TRBD1 (6 bases). Germline CDR1 and CDR2: SNHLY and FYNNEI. The CDR3 runs to 12 residues. Trimming cost V 4 bases and J 11 bases, with 14 bases left between them. CDR3 DNA: TGTGCCAGCAGTGCCCTGGGGGCTGTCGCTTTCTTT. This encodes CASSALGAVAFF.

V is TRBV5-5 and J is TRBJ2-4; no clear D. The CDR3 has 12 amino acids. V was cut by 4 bases and J by 14 bases, with 16 bases left in between. Germline loops: CDR1 SGHKS, CDR2 YYEKEE (reference sequence). The CDR3 nucleotides read TGTGCCAGCAGCACTTCCAAGGAAGTAAAGTACTTC. Its protein product is CASSTSKEVKYF.